A single sample is the source of the 23 T cell receptor beta chains below, sequenced in a study of cytomegalovirus exposure and HLA in healthy donors. Libraries were prepared by immunoSEQ multiplex PCR; TCRdb keeps only in-frame clonotypes and omits some of them. The sample yields roughly 260,000 clones, approximately 90% seen once. The source material was PBMCs. These receptors all come from a man aged 18 to 35 in good health and CMV-seronegative.

CDR3 amino acids: CASSVQRGAGELFF. The CDR3 bases are TGTGCCAGCAGTGTCCAGCGGGGGGCCGGGGAGCTGTTTTTT. The chain recombines TRBV2 with TRBJ2-2, with 9 bases fitting TRBD2. CDR1 is SNHLY and CDR2 is FYNNEI in the germline V gene. Losses at the gene ends were 4 bases for V and 6 bases for J; bases not matched to a gene: 3. The CDR3 contains 14 residues.

J is TRBJ2-2 and V is TRBV4-3; D is possibly TRBD2 (5 bases). Deletions cut 0 bases from V and 14 bases from J, with 16 bases between. The germline V gene encodes CDR1 LGHNA and CDR2 YSLEER. The CDR3 is made up of 14 amino acids. The CDR3 DNA is TGCGCCAGCAGCCAAGAACCTTGGGAGATTGCCCTGTTTTTT. It yields the protein CASSQEPWEIALFF.

The CDR3 DNA is TGTGCCAGCAGCTTAGATCAGCAGGGTGAGCAGTTCTTC. This sequence encodes CASSLDQQGEQFF. J is TRBJ2-1 and V is TRBV11-3; D perhaps matches TRBD1 (5 bases). V shed 0 bases and J shed 9 bases, with 9 bases lying between them. Germline V gene sequence: CDR1 SGHNT, CDR2 YENEEA. The CDR3 runs to 13 residues.

The V gene is TRBV11-2, the J gene TRBJ1-5; 8 nucleotides line up with TRBD1. The CDR3 runs to 13 residues. CDR1 and CDR2 from the germline V gene are SGHAT and FQNNGV. The V segment lost 1 base and the J segment 7 bases; nucleotides outside the gene matches: 0. Here the CDR3 reads CASSLGTGQPQHF. CDR3 DNA sequence: TGTGCCAGCAGCTTAGGGACAGGGCAGCCCCAGCATTTT.

This clone was seen once. The rearrangement uses TRBV6-6 and TRBJ1-2; TRBD1 matches 7 bases. Unmatched junction bases numbered 10, after V lost 5 bases and J lost 7 bases. The CDR3 spans 14 residues. The V gene's germline CDR1 is MNHNY and CDR2 SVGAGI (reference sequence). The CDR3 bases are TGTGCCAGCAGTAACAACAGGGGCGCGTTTGGCTACACCTTC. This sequence encodes CASSNNRGAFGYTF.

Of note for this clone: Other DNA variants within this sample encode the same CDR3. The CDR3 nucleotides read TGTGCCAGCATCTCGGGAAATCAGCCCCAGCATTTT. Translation gives CASISGNQPQHF. The chain has TRBV28 and TRBJ1-5; D is ambiguous. Germline V gene lookup returns CDR1 MDHEN and CDR2 SYDVKM. This CDR3 is 12 amino acids long. V was pared by 7 bases and J by 4 bases, with 8 bases between.

The V call is TRBV28, the J call TRBJ1-1, with 8 bases fitting TRBD1. J gave up 5 bases and V 10 bases, and 9 bases lay outside the gene matches. The germline V gene encodes CDR1 MDHEN and CDR2 SYDVKM. The CDR3 sequence is 13 residues long. The CDR3 region is CATYLTGETEAFF. CDR3 nucleotide sequence: TGTGCCACCTACTTGACAGGGGAGACTGAAGCTTTCTTT.

The chain is built from TRBV19 and TRBJ1-1, with TRBD1 matching over 7 bases. The CDR3 contains 15 residues. Trimming removed 6 bases from V and 1 base from J; junction bases left unmatched: 8. Germline-derived CDR1 and CDR2 are LNHDA and SQIVND (reference sequence). Here the CDR3 reads CASSGGDRRNTEAFF. CDR3 sequence (DNA): TGTGCCAGTAGCGGAGGGGACAGAAGGAACACTGAAGCTTTCTTT.

The chain recombines TRBV7-2 with TRBJ2-3; 8 nucleotides line up with TRBD2. CDR1 SGHTA and CDR2 FQGNSA come from the germline V gene. The V segment lost 11 bases and the J segment 5 bases; nucleotides outside the gene matches: 12. The CDR3 totals 14 residues. CDR3 region: CASGRGRAEDTQYF. DNA for the CDR3: TGTGCCTCCGGGAGGGGGAGGGCCGAAGATACGCAGTATTTT.

The table lists this clone with a count of one. The rearrangement joins TRBV28 to TRBJ1-5, with TRBD1 matching 12 bases. The CDR3 runs to 17 residues. J gave up 0 bases and V 8 bases, and 8 bases lay outside the gene matches. Germline V gene lookup returns CDR1 MDHEN and CDR2 SYDVKM. The DNA for the CDR3 is TGTGCCAGCGTCGGGACAGGGGGCCCGTATAGCAATCAGCCCCAGCATTTT. Translated: CASVGTGGPYSNQPQHF.

The chain joins TRBV7-8 to TRBJ2-1; 9 bases are shared with TRBD2. With V trimmed by 5 bases and J by 3 bases, 5 bases remained unmatched. The CDR3 runs 15 residues. Germline V gene data show CDR1 as SGHVS and CDR2 as FQNEAQ. CDR3 region: CASSGSGRNYNEQFF. The CDR3 DNA reads as TGTGCCAGCAGCGGCAGCGGGAGGAACTACAATGAGCAGTTCTTC.

The chain joins TRBV6-5 to TRBJ2-5, with D possibly being TRBD1 (6 bases). The CDR3 has 13 amino acids. Trimming stripped 6 bases from V and 1 base from J, with 9 bases between. The germline V gene encodes CDR1 MNHEY and CDR2 SVGAGI. The CDR3 DNA sequence: TGTGCCAGCAGGGACAGCCTCCAAGAGACCCAGTACTTC. Amino acids: CASRDSLQETQYF.

The chain uses TRBV5-6 and TRBJ2-2; 7 bases line up with TRBD2. Germline V gives CDR1 SGHDT, CDR2 YYEEEE. J gave up 6 bases and V 5 bases, and 10 bases lay outside the gene matches. This CDR3 spans 15 amino acids. Here the CDR3 DNA reads TGTGCCAGCAGGCCGTTGCGGGAGAGAGCCGGGGAGCTGTTTTTT. Translated: CASRPLRERAGELFF.

The chain combines TRBV7-9 with TRBJ2-3; 11 positions match TRBD2. This CDR3 contains 15 residues. The junction had 3 bases not matched to a gene; V was cut back by 1 base and J by 6 bases. Per the germline V gene, CDR1 is SEHNR and CDR2 is FQNEAQ (reference sequence). CDR3 in DNA: TGTGCCAGCAGCTTAGTACTAGCGGGAGACGATACGCAGTATTTT. This sequence encodes CASSLVLAGDDTQYF.

The chain uses TRBV10-3 and TRBJ1-1; D remains ambiguous. Germline CDR1 ENHRY, CDR2 SYGVKD. CDR3 length equals 13 residues. V gave up 0 bases and J gave up 8 bases, with 10 bases separating them. The DNA for the CDR3 is TGTGCCATCAGTGAGTCTACCGGGAGAGAAGCTTTCTTT. As protein: CAISESTGREAFF.

V usage is TRBV7-9 and J usage is TRBJ2-7; tentative D call: TRBD1 (5 bases). The length of the CDR3 is 15 residues. Trimming cost V 5 bases and J 0 bases, with 14 bases left between them. Per germline, CDR1 SEHNR and CDR2 FQNEAQ (reference sequence). The CDR3 sequence is CASSPTVSSSYEQYF. CDR3 sequence (DNA): TGTGCCAGCAGCCCGACAGTCTCGAGCTCCTACGAGCAGTACTTC.

This chain uses TRBV27 with TRBJ2-7, with 7 bases lining up with TRBD2. The CDR3 is 14 residues long. V was pared by 4 bases and J by 2 bases, with 5 bases of the junction left unmatched. Per the germline V gene, CDR1 is MNHEY and CDR2 is SMNVEV (reference sequence). The CDR3 nucleotides read TGTGCCAGCAGTTCCGCTAGCGGTCCCTACGAGCAGTACTTC. Protein: CASSSASGPYEQYF.

This clone was counted once. V and J are TRBV29-1 and TRBJ2-3; possibly TRBD1 for D (5 bases). The germline V and J ends were trimmed by 4 bases and 0 bases, with 5 bases remaining between them. This CDR3 contains 12 residues. Germline assignment: CDR1 SQVTM and CDR2 ANQGSEA. CDR3 coding DNA: TGCAGCGTTGGGGGCAGCACAGATACGCAGTATTTT. Translated, it gives CSVGGSTDTQYF.

The chain has TRBV2 and TRBJ1-4, with D possibly TRBD1 on 6 matching bases. Trimming removed 7 bases at V and 8 bases at J, with 17 bases between. The germline V gene encodes CDR1 SNHLY and CDR2 FYNNEI. The CDR3 contains 14 residues. CDR3 in amino acids: CASTPAGVWEKLFF. CDR3 nucleotides: TGTGCCAGCACGCCAGCAGGGGTGTGGGAAAAACTGTTTTTT.

This sequence joins TRBV9 and TRBJ2-5; the match to TRBD2 covers 7 bases. The V gene end was trimmed by 4 bases and the J gene end by 4 bases; junction bases not matched to a gene: 13. The CDR3 sequence is 16 residues long. Germline CDR1 reads SGDLS; CDR2 reads YYNGEE. The CDR3, as DNA: TGTGCCAGCAGCCCCCGACTAGCCGGAGCGAGAGAGACCCAGTACTTC. Translated, it gives CASSPRLAGARETQYF.

The rearrangement links TRBV7-6 to TRBJ2-1, with 9 bases that match TRBD2. The CDR3 contains 16 residues. After removal of 2 bases from V and 7 bases from J, the junction contained 9 bases not matched to a gene. Germline CDR1 reads SGHVS; CDR2 reads FNYEAQ. In DNA form, the CDR3 reads TGTGCCAGCAGCTTAAAAACAGCGGGAGGTATAAATGAGCAGTTCTTC. Translation gives CASSLKTAGGINEQFF. The complete variable domain, with remaining parts taken from reference TRBV7-6 and TRBJ2-1, reads GAGVSQSPRYKVTKRGQDVALRCDPISGHVSLYWYRQALGQGPEFLTYFNYEAQQDKSGLPNDRFSAERPEGSISTLTIQRTEQRDSAMYRCASSLKTAGGINEQFFGPGTRLTVL.

The rearrangement links TRBV5-8 to TRBJ1-4, with 10 bases that match TRBD1. Unmatched junction bases numbered 4, after V lost 2 bases and J lost 6 bases. This CDR3 has 15 amino acids. The V gene's germline CDR1 is SGHTS and CDR2 YDEGEE. The CDR3 protein is CASSFPGTGDEKLFF. CDR3 nucleotides: TGTGCCAGCAGCTTTCCCGGGACAGGGGATGAAAAACTGTTTTTT.

This chain uses TRBV27 with TRBJ1-5; D not certain. The CDR3 sequence is 15 residues long. V lost 2 bases and J 3 bases, leaving 11 bases between the germline ends. Germline V gives CDR1 MNHEY, CDR2 SMNVEV (reference sequence). DNA of the CDR3: TGTGCCAGCAGTTTAAGTTCTGGCCCCAATCAGCCCCAGCATTTT. This codes for CASSLSSGPNQPQHF.